The next 5 T cell receptor beta chains were all read from a single sample in a study of cytomegalovirus exposure and HLA in healthy donors. The PCR contained 60 Vbeta and 13 Jbeta primers. Data came from immunoSEQ multiplex PCR; TCRdb stores just in-frame clones and leaves some out. This table holds around 75,000 clones. The sequenced material came from PBMCs. All receptors derive from a man in his fifties in good health and CMV-seropositive.

V gene TRBV7-9 combines with J gene TRBJ2-3; D possibly corresponds to TRBD1 (5 bases). Germline V gene sequence: CDR1 SEHNR, CDR2 FQNEAQ (reference sequence). There are 16 residues in the CDR3. The V and J ends lost 5 bases and 0 bases respectively, with 15 bases between them. CDR3 nucleotides: TGTGCCAGCAGCCCCTGGGGCTCTCCAAGCACAGATACGCAGTATTTT. It yields the protein CASSPWGSPSTDTQYF.

The chain couples TRBV19 to TRBJ2-5; D is perhaps TRBD1 (6 bases). The V end was cut by 1 base, the J end by 3 bases, with 6 bases between. The germline V gene has CDR1 LNHDA and CDR2 SQIVND (reference sequence). The CDR3 covers 13 residues. As DNA, the CDR3 is TGTGCCAGTAGTATAGGGACAGAAGAGACCCAGTACTTC. It yields the protein CASSIGTEETQYF.

Here the CDR3 reads CASSEGRGPEQFF. CDR3 sequence (DNA): TGTGCCAGCAGCGAGGGGAGGGGTCCTGAGCAGTTCTTC. The gene calls are TRBV6-1 and TRBJ2-1; TRBD2 matches at 7 bases. The V and J ends lost 6 bases and 9 bases, in that order; junction bases with no gene match: 8. The CDR3 is 13 residues long. CDR1 and CDR2 from the germline V gene are MNHNS and SASEGT.

This sequence joins TRBV6-1 and TRBJ1-2; 8 nucleotides line up with TRBD1. V lost 6 bases to trimming and J lost 5 bases; unmatched junction nucleotides: 5. Germline values: CDR1 MNHNS, CDR2 SASEGT. The CDR3 runs to 13 residues. CDR3 DNA: TGTGCCAGCAGCACAGGGGGGGATTATGGCTACACCTTC. It encodes CASSTGGDYGYTF.

The V gene is TRBV11-3, the J gene TRBJ1-5; D gene unclear. This CDR3 has 16 residues. In germline, CDR1 is SGHNT, CDR2 YENEEA. The ends were cut back, 5 bases at V and 1 base at J, with 15 bases in the middle. The CDR3 sequence is CASSPDRLRSNQPQHF. As DNA, the CDR3 is TGTGCCAGCAGCCCCGATAGACTTAGAAGCAATCAGCCCCAGCATTTT. The variable domain in full, with the rest retrieved from reference TRBV11-3 and TRBJ1-5, is EAGVVQSPRYKIIEKKQPVAFWCNPISGHNTLYWYLQNLGQGPELLIRYENEEAVDDSQLPKDRFSAERLKGVDSTLKIQPAELGDSAVYLCASSPDRLRSNQPQHFGDGTRLSIL.